This TCR beta chain was obtained from a study of blood T cell repertoires in COVID-19 (TCRdb year 2020). Concerning the study at large: The collaborator samples originated in the United States, Italy and Spain and spanned the acute and convalescent phases of COVID-19. The dataset comprised deeply sampled blood TCRbeta repertoires from subjects exposed to, actively infected with, or recovered from COVID-19. The prospective study material was composed of cDNA or gDNA derived from T cells, B-cell-depleted T cells, or PBMCs. Nearly every sample came with metadata listing a de-identified subject ID, COVID-19 status, age in years and sex. The samples were drawn from the first 160 participants of the ongoing ImmuneRACE study and from 1,254 subjects provided by 6 global collaborators. The repertoires were made available in a free public database intended to serve as a resource for research on the immune response to SARS-CoV-2. HLA class I and class II types, where available, came from metadata supplied by the sample provider rather than from assay-based typing. Findings and caveats that apply to the study as a whole: The amount of clinical and demographic metadata varied by source and participant and was provided uncurated.

As regards this clone: There is no known antigen for this receptor. Qualities for individual bases were not recorded, and no much larger clone is one base off.

Enrolling through a virtual design, the prospective study's participants ranged in age from about 18 to 89 years and lived across some 23 United States geographic areas. To assign participants to cohorts, the prospective study relied on clinical history that participants themselves reported in a screening survey and a study questionnaire. For ImmuneRACE Cohort 3, a participant was defined as recovered based on two consecutive negative NP/OP PCR tests, clearance by a healthcare professional, or resolution of symptoms. Each participant in the prospective study had whole blood, serum and a nasopharyngeal or oropharyngeal swab collected by mobile phlebotomists. Additional blood draws and questionnaires over an approximately two-month period could optionally be provided by prospective study participants. Blood samples from the prospective study were shipped frozen or at room temperature prior to DNA extraction.

TCRbeta CDR3 regions were amplified from genomic DNA using the immunoSEQ Assay, a bias-controlled multiplex PCR. On the study's bioinformatics: The number of nucleated cells in each sample was estimated from the amplification of reference gene primers within the assay. To quantify the absolute abundance of each unique TCRbeta CDR3 rearrangement, sequence reads were collapsed and filtered. For each sample, productive Simpson clonality was calculated by taking the square root of Simpson's diversity index across productive rearrangements. The clones in this table, taken by TCRdb from immuneACCESS, are in-frame only. Not every clone is retained; where verified, under half of the shortfall comes from an unresolved V gene, and the cause of the rest is unknown. Clone size and V and J calls were adopted from that table, with D and trimming inferred from the DNA. Here the sample has approximately 480,000 clones; around 87% occur a single time. About 0.65% of the sample rests with the top ten.

The germline V gene provides CDR1 SGHRS and CDR2 YFSETQ. The CDR3 goes from the cysteine to the phenylalanine over 15 residues. Only the CDR3 part of the read is kept: 45 bases, read in frame from the first base. V ends up 3 bases short and J 11 bases short, with an unmatched junction base count of 12. The material sequenced was PBMCs or T cells enriched from blood (not recorded which). The receptor comes from a woman in her late teens or twenties who had recovered from COVID-19. The chain couples TRBV5-1 to TRBJ1-2; 11 bases in the junction line up with TRBD1. The CDR3 protein: CASSWDSGTGGRYTF. The DNA sequence follows: TGCGCCAGCAGCTGGGATTCCGGGACAGGGGGGAGGTACACCTTC.